This T cell receptor beta chain derives from a study of control samples from healthy donors and cancer patients. This CDR3 contains 13 residues. J was trimmed by 12 bases and V by 5 bases; bases with no gene match: 7. Produced via immunoSEQ multiplex PCR; TCRdb's table is partial and in-frame only. The sample has over 120,000 clones, roughly 94% seen once. This clonotype originated in a man aged 55 to 70 with colorectal cancer. This chain joins TRBV12-3 or TRBV12-4 and TRBJ1-6; 7 bases align to TRBD1. What was sequenced was PBMCs. CDR3 residues: CASSVNRGLPLHF. The CDR3 nucleotides read TGTGCCAGCAGTGTTAACAGGGGCTTACCCCTCCACTTT.